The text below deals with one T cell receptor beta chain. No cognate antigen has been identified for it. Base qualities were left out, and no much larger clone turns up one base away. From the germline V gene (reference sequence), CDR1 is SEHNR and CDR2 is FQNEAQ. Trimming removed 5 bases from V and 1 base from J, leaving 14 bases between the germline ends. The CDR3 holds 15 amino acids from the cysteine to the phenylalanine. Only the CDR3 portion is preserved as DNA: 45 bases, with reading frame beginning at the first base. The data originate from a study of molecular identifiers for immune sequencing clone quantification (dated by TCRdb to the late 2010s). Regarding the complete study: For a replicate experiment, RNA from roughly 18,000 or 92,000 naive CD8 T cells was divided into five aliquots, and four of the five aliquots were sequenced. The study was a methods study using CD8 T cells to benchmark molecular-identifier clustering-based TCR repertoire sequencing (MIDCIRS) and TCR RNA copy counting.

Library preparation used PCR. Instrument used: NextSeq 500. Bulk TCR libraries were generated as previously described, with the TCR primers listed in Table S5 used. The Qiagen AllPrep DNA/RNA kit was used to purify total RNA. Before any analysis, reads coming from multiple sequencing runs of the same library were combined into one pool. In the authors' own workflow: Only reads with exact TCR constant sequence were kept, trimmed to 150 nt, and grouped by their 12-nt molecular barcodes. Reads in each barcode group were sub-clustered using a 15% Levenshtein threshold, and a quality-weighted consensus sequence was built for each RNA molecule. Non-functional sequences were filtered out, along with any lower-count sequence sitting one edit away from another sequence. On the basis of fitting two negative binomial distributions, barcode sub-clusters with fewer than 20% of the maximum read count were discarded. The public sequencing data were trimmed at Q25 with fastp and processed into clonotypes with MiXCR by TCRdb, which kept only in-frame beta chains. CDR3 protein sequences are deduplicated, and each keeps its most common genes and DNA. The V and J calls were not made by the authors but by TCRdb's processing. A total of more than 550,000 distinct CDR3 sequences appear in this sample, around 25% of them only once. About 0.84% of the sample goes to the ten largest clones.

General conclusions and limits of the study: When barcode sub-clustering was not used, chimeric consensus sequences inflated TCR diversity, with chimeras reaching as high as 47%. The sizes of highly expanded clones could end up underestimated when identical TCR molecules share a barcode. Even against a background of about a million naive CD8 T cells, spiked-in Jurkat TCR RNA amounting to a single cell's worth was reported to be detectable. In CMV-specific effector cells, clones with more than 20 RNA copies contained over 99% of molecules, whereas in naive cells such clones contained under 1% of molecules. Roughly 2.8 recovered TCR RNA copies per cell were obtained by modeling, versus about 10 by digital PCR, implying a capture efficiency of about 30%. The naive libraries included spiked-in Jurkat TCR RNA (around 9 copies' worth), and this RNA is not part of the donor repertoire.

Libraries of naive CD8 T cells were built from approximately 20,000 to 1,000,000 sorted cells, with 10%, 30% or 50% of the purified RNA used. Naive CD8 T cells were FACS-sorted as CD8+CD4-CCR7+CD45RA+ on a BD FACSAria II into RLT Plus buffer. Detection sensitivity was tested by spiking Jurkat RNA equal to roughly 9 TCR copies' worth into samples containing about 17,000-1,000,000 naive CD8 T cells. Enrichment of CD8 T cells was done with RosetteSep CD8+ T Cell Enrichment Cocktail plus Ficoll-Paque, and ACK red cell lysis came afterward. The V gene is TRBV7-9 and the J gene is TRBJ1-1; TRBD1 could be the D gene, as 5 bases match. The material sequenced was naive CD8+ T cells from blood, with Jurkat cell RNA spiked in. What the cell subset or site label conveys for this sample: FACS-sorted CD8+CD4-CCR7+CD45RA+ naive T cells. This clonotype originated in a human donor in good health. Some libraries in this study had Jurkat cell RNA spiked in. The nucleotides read TGTGCCAGCAGCCTGGGGTGGGGGGAGAACACTGAAGCTTTCTTT. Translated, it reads CASSLGWGENTEAFF.